The source of this TCR beta chain is a study of T cell clusters in autoimmune cytopenias. About the study: The median distinct TRB clonotype count was roughly 2,400 per sample, from a median approximately 53,000 reads.

This CDR3 comprises 14 residues. CDR1 LNHNV and CDR2 YYDKDF come from the germline V gene (reference sequence). TRB amplification used around 270 ng of peripheral blood genomic DNA. Multiplex touch-down PCR amplified TRB using TRB-A and TRB-B pools in one tube. From the multiplex PCR reads, TCRdb lists one entry per CDR3 protein and no DNA. The sample data list 5,000 to 6,500 distinct CDR3 sequences. This clonotype is deemed medium-sized (0.01 to 0.1%) by its frequency. The sample was also reused in another study, on T cell repertoires in aging, cancer and after chemotherapy. From that study: About 8.1 million TCR reads made up the full dataset.

This clonotype originated in a human donor in good health. Sequencing was carried out using peripheral blood. The chain couples TRBV15 to TRBJ2-5; TCRdb proposes TRBD2, but this gene call is untestable without DNA. CDR3 in amino acids: CATRQREAPETQYF.